These 3 T cell receptor beta chains came from one sample sequenced in a study of blood T cell repertoires in COVID-19 (dated by TCRdb to about 2020). The library relied on the immunoSEQ multiplex PCR assay. TCRdb's version of the immuneACCESS table is confined to in-frame rearrangements and falls short of the full clone set. An unresolved V gene accounts for under half of the shortfall where checked; the remainder is of unknown origin. The sample records around 250,000 clones, 90% of which are singletons. The biggest ten clones account for about 2% of the sample. The specimen was peripheral blood. The receptors derive from a woman aged 55-70 years with COVID-19, enrolled during active disease.

The rearrangement uses TRBV6-4 and TRBJ2-5, with D possibly being TRBD1 (6 bases). Trimming stripped 2 bases from V and 5 bases from J, with 15 bases between. Germline values: CDR1 MRHNA, CDR2 SNTAGT. This CDR3 spans 15 amino acids. The CDR3 here is CASSDPQGKVETQYF. The DNA for the CDR3 is TGTGCCAGCAGTGACCCGCAGGGGAAGGTGGAGACCCAGTACTTC.

The CDR3 DNA reads TGTGCCATCAGTGACCCCCTCCGGGACAGGGACTACGAGCAGTACTTC. Translation gives CAISDPLRDRDYEQYF. The J gene is TRBJ2-7, the V gene TRBV10-3, with 9 bases that match TRBD1. Trimming took 3 bases from V and 3 from J; bases not matched to a gene: 9. Germline assignment: CDR1 ENHRY and CDR2 SYGVKD. This CDR3 region has 16 residues.

This chain uses TRBV7-9 with TRBJ1-2; D remains unclear. The CDR3 consists of 13 residues. Germline CDR1 and CDR2: SEHNR and FQNEAQ (reference sequence). Deletions cut 1 base from V and 1 base from J, with 4 bases between. Written as DNA, the CDR3 is TGTGCCAGCAGCTTAGACGGTAACTATGGCTACACCTTC. Its translation is CASSLDGNYGYTF.